The clone carrying this TCR beta chain was observed a few times. Its antigen is not known. The entry originates in a study of CD8 T cells in ankylosing spondylitis. CDR3 length: 14 residues. V trimming: 6 bases; J trimming: 1 base; junction bases outside the gene matches: 4. TCRdb analysed the 5' RACE reads with MiXCR anew, one entry per CDR3 protein. The sample includes about 300,000 distinct CDR3 sequences, around a tenth seen only once; the top ten take around 10%. Study-level findings and limits: Researchers report that disease-linked clones proved CD8+ and relatively rare in peripheral blood. Earlier studies detected some motif variants in reactive arthritis synovial fluid and blood. As reported, disease-linked clones showed significant enrichment in matched ankylosing spondylitis synovial fluid. Seemingly distinctive of ankylosing spondylitis blood was a TCR beta motif formed by eight highly homologous variants.

The sequencing sample was made of blood, either unsorted or a sorted T cell fraction (not recorded which). The J gene is TRBJ2-7, the V gene TRBV12-3 or TRBV12-4, with 9 bases lining up with TRBD1. This sequence originates from a female donor with ankylosing spondylitis or in good health (not recorded which). The CDR3 sequence: CASRKTGGSYEQYF. CDR3 DNA sequence: TGTGCCAGCAGGAAGACAGGGGGGTCCTACGAGCAGTACTTC.